The entry that follows covers one T cell receptor (beta chain) sequence. No antigen is known for it. Base qualities are not recorded, but no much larger clone differs from it by a single base. The approximately 41 donors, aged roughly 6 to 95 years, were systemically healthy Caucasian individuals from Russia. Each donor gave roughly 11 milliliters of peripheral blood, drawn into EDTA-treated Vacutainer tubes. Ficoll-Paque density-gradient centrifugation was used to isolate PBMCs, with at least 6 million obtained per sample. Total RNA was extracted from PBMCs with Trizol reagent, with at least 5.5 micrograms obtained per sample. For every donor, an aliquot of PBMCs went through flow cytometry to measure the percentages of naive CD45RAhigh/CD27high T cells. These data belong to a study of blood T cells in healthy people across ages (dated by TCRdb to between 2014 and 2017). Background for the entire study: Template switching captured roughly one uniquely barcoded TCR beta cDNA molecule per two T cells in model experiments. To avoid experimental bias, donors of different ages were randomly spread across the sequencing lanes. For two donors (one aged 18 to 30 and one aged 80 or older), the study analyzed two additional independent replicas of 1 million unique cDNA reads from the same blood draw. The study measured age-related changes in TCR beta repertoire diversity using deep sequencing normalized with unique cDNA molecular identifiers. Four age groups were formed from the donors: young (average approximately 15 years), middle-aged (more than 35), aged (62) and long-lived (roughly 81). The full study reports these points: Compared with the aged group, the long-lived group had more naive CD4+ T cells, fewer expanded clones and increased TCR diversity, a pattern suggesting age selection. Estimates of total diversity based on one million sequenced T cells were regarded as lower bounds and as underestimates. Conclusive comparison of naive and antigen-experienced compartments was prevented by the profiling of bulk unsorted PBMCs. Because the CMV infection status of the donors was unknown, age-related changes in expanded clonotypes may potentially have been confounded. Observed TCR beta diversity correlated strongly with the percentage of naive T cells measured by flow cytometry. As age increased, observed TCR beta diversity per million T cells dropped in a roughly linear way, and a significant reduction was already evident by age around 41.

Libraries were built with 5' RACE. TCRdb names Illumina HiSeq 2500 as the instrument used. A second roughly 6 to 12 cycle PCR used a sample-barcoded 5' primer and a J-beta primer mix. A unique molecular identifier was introduced onto each TCR beta cDNA molecule by a template-switch 5' adaptor carrying 12 random nucleotides. Each sample yielded at least 3 million CDR3-containing paired-end reads. All of the RNA was converted into first-strand cDNA using the Mint cDNA synthesis kit, with a TRBC-specific oligonucleotide serving as the primer. Following uracil-DNA glycosylase treatment, a first 18-cycle PCR with universal primers M1SS and BC2_uni_R was performed on all cDNA. For the original study's pipeline: For normalization, 1 million high-quality reads were randomly selected from each sample, with every read carrying a distinct molecular identifier. Instead of being binned into consensus sequences, reads that shared molecular identifiers were thrown out. CDR3 identification, clonotype clustering and error correction used MiTCR with a Q25 quality threshold and the strictest error-elimination algorithm. A nonparametric unseen species model using Euler transformation provided a lower-bound estimate of total TCR beta diversity. The raw public reads went through TCRdb reprocessing: fastp at Q25, MiXCR clone calling, in-frame beta chains kept. A single entry per CDR3 protein holds the most common genes and DNA from its merged rows. The V and J calls here are based on TCRdb, not the publication. This sample lists around 1,500,000 distinct CDR3 sequences; approximately 38% were detected once. Roughly 8.2% of the sample is in the top ten clones.

V sheds 3 bases and J sheds 1 base, leaving 16 bases between their ends. The CDR1 and CDR2 encoded by the germline V gene are MNHEY and SVGAGI. The CDR3 spans 17 residues, from the cysteine through the phenylalanine. The sequence is cut down to CDR3 DNA, 51 bases in frame from base 1. This clonotype was obtained from a woman under 30 in good health. This receptor chain uses TRBV6-5 and TRBJ1-5, with the D gene uncertain. What was sequenced was blood. The nucleotides are TGTGCCAGCAGTTATAGTCTCCCGGCGAAAAGCAATCAGCCCCAGCATTTT. The translation is CASSYSLPAKSNQPQHF.